The text below deals with one T cell receptor (beta chain). Germline CDR1 is SGHDT and CDR2 is YYEEEE. The CDR3 has 13 residues. V lost 2 bases, J lost 3 bases, and 7 bases lay in between. The data stem from a study of T cell responses to AZD1222 COVID-19 vaccine. Measured with immunoSEQ multiplex PCR; TCRdb has only the in-frame clones, and not every one. The sample gives 70,000 to 95,000 clones, 85% to 90% of which show up once; 5% is in the top ten. This sequence was found in an adult who received the AZD1222 COVID-19 vaccine. This chain uses TRBV5-6 with TRBJ2-3, with no clear D. Sequenced here: peripheral blood, sampled 28 days after the second AZD1222 dose. As DNA, the CDR3 is TGTGCCAGCAGCTTCCAGGAGACAGATACGCAGTATTTT. It specifies CASSFQETDTQYF. Together with reference TRBV5-6 and TRBJ2-3, the CDR3 gives the full variable domain: DAGVTQSPTHLIKTRGQQVTLRCSPKSGHDTVSWYQQALGQGPQFIFQYYEEEERQRGNFPDRFSGHQFPNYSSELNVNALLLGDSALYLCASSFQETDTQYFGPGTRLTVL.